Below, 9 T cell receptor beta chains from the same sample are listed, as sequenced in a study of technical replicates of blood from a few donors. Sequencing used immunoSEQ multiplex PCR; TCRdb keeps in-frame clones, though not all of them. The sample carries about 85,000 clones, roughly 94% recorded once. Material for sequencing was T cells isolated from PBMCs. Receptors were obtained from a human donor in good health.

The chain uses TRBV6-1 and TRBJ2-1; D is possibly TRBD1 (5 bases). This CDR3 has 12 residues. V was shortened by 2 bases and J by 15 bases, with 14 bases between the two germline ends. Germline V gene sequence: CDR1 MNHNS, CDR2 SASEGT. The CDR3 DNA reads TGTGCCAGCAGTGAACTTCCCCAGGGTTCGTTCTTC. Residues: CASSELPQGSFF.

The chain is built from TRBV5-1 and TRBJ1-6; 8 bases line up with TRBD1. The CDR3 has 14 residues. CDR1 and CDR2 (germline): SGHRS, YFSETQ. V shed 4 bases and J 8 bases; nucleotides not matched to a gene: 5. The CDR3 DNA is TGCGCCAGCAGCGTGGACAGGGATGATTCACCCCTCCACTTT. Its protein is CASSVDRDDSPLHF.

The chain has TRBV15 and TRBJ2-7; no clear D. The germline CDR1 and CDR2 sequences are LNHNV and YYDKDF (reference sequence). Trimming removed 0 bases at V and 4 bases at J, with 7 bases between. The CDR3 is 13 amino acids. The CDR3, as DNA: TGTGCCACCAGCAGAGATCCCCGTTACGAGCAGTACTTC. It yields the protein CATSRDPRYEQYF.

Written as DNA, the CDR3 is TGTGCCTGCTCTAGCGGGGGGGGTCAGACGCAGTATTTT. Its protein is CACSSGGGQTQYF. V and J are TRBV30 and TRBJ2-3, with 12 bases matching TRBD2. The CDR3 covers 13 residues. Germline V lookup: CDR1 GTSNPN, CDR2 SVGIG (reference sequence). Unmatched junction bases numbered 7, after V lost 6 bases and J lost 9 bases. The full variable domain, completed using reference TRBV30 and TRBJ2-3, is SQTIHQWPATLVQPVGSPLSLECTVEGTSNPNLYWYRQAAGRGLQLLFYSVGIGQISSEVPQNLSASRPQDRQFILSSKKLLLSDSGFYLCACSSGGGQTQYFGPGTRLTVL.

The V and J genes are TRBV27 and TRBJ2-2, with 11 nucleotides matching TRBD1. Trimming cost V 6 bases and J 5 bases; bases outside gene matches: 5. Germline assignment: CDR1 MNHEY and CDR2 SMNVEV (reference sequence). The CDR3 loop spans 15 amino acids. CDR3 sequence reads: CASRRGTGGTGELFF. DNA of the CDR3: TGTGCCAGCAGGCGCGGGACAGGGGGAACCGGGGAGCTGTTTTTT.

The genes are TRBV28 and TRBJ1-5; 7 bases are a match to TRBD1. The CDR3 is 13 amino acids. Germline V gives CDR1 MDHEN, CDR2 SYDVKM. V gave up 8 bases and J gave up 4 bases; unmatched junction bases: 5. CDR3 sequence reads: CASLQGRNQPQHF. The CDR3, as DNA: TGTGCCAGCCTACAGGGGAGGAATCAGCCCCAGCATTTT. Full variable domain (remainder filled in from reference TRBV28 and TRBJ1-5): DVKVTQSSRYLVKRTGEKVFLECVQDMDHENMFWYRQDPGLGLRLIYFSYDVKMKEKGDIPEGYSVSREKKERFSLILESASTNQTSMYLCASLQGRNQPQHFGDGTRLSIL.

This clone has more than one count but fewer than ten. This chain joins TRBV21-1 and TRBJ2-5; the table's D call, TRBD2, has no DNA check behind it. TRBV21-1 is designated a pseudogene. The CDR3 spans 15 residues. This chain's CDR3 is CASIPDKGGRETQYF. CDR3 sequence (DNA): TGTGCCAGCATCCCGGACAAGGGGGGGCGGGAGACCCAGTACTTC.

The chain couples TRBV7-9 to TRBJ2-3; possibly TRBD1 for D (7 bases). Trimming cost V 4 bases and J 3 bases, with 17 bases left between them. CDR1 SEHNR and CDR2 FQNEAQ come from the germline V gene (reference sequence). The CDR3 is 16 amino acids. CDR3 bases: TGTGCCAGCAGCTCCCCCCGTGCAGGGGGGACAGATACGCAGTATTTT. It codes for CASSSPRAGGTDTQYF.

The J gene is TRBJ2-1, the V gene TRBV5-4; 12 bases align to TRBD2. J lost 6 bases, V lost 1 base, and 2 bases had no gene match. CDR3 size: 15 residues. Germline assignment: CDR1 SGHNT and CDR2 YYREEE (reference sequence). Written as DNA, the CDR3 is TGTGCCAGCAGCTTGACTAGCGGGGGGTTCAATGAGCAGTTCTTC. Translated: CASSLTSGGFNEQFF.